This is a list of T cell receptor beta chains from one sample in a study of OX40 agonist ivuxolimab in advanced cancers. Sequencing used immunoSEQ multiplex PCR; TCRdb keeps in-frame clones, though not all of them. In the table there are about 100,000 clones, around 87% of which are singletons. The sample consisted of CD4+ or CD8+ T cells sorted from blood, taken in a trial of the OX40 agonist ivuxolimab. The receptors stem from an adult with an advanced solid tumor such as melanoma, head and neck, liver or kidney cancer. Both conserved end residues are part of each CDR3. Each record gives: J gene, clone size, V gene, D gene, CDR3 DNA, CDR3 protein. A D gene is named only where the DNA matches it firmly. Expanded clones are given a class, and other clones once, few, many or no size at all.

>TRBJ1-6|NA|TRBV6-1|NA
TGTGCCAGCAGTGAAGCTCTCGGGCCCAATAATTCACCCCTCCACTTT
CASSEALGPNNSPLHF
>TRBJ2-7|NA|TRBV30|TRBD2
TGTGCCTGGGCTCTCCCGGGGGGAAGCTCCTACGAGCAGTACTTC
CAWALPGGSSYEQYF
>TRBJ2-2|NA|TRBV9|NA
TGTGCCAGCAGCGTATCGACCGGGGAGCTGTTTTTT
CASSVSTGELFF
>TRBJ2-3|NA|TRBV9|NA
TGTGCCAGCAGCGTAGAAGGTAGCGGACTCACAGATACGCAGTATTTT
CASSVEGSGLTDTQYF
>TRBJ1-2|NA|TRBV28|TRBD1
TGTGCCAGCAGCCGCCAAGGAATGACAGGGGGTGGCTATGGCTACACCTTC
CASSRQGMTGGGYGYTF
>TRBJ2-3|once|TRBV27|NA
TGTGCCAGCAGTTGGAACCCTAGCGGCACAGATACGCAGTATTTT
CASSWNPSGTDTQYF
>TRBJ1-6|NA|TRBV5-4|TRBD1
TGTGCCAGCAGCTTGGGACAGGGAGGGGATTCACCCCTCCACTTT
CASSLGQGGDSPLHF
>TRBJ2-4|NA|TRBV7-9|NA
TGTGCCAGCAGCTCGACAGTCCCCAAAAACATTCAGTACTTC
CASSSTVPKNIQYF
>TRBJ2-7|once|TRBV7-2|NA
TGTGCCAGCAGCACACAGACAGGAGTCTCCTACGAGCAGTACTTC
CASSTQTGVSYEQYF
>TRBJ2-2|NA|TRBV6-1|NA
TGTGCCAGCAGAAGGACGAGTACCGGGGAGCTGTTTTTT
CASRRTSTGELFF
>TRBJ2-3|NA|TRBV9|NA
TGTGCCAGCAGCGTAGCCGGGAACACCCGCACAGATACGCAGTATTTT
CASSVAGNTRTDTQYF
>TRBJ1-6|few|TRBV5-1|NA
TGCGCCAGCAGCTTTGGGACCCAGAATTCACCCCTCCACTTT
CASSFGTQNSPLHF
>TRBJ2-5|NA|TRBV27|NA
TGTGCCAGCAGTTTACTGGGGGCCCAAGAGACCCAGTACTTC
CASSLLGAQETQYF
>TRBJ1-5|NA|TRBV28|TRBD1
TGTGCCAGCAGTTTGGGGGTGACAGGGGGACACCTATGGCCCCAGCATTTT
CASSLGVTGGHLWPQHF
>TRBJ2-6|NA|TRBV30|TRBD1
TGTGCCTGGAGAAAGGGACAGGGGTTCGCTGGGGCCAACGTCCTGACTTTC
CAWRKGQGFAGANVLTF
>TRBJ2-1|NA|TRBV6-1|TRBD2
TGTGCCAGCGAGCTAGCGGGGGGTACCTACAATGAGCAGTTCTTC
CASELAGGTYNEQFF
>TRBJ2-1|NA|TRBV19|TRBD1
TGTGCCAGTACCCCCCCGGCCGGGACAGGGACGGTCGATGAGCAGTTCTTC
CASTPPAGTGTVDEQFF
>TRBJ1-1|few|TRBV5-1|TRBD1
TGCGCCAGCAGCTGGGGACAGGGTGGTGAAGCTTTCTTT
CASSWGQGGEAFF
>TRBJ2-3|NA|TRBV6-5|NA
TGTGCCAGCAGGGAGGGAGGCGGGAGCACAGATACGCAGTATTTT
CASREGGGSTDTQYF
>TRBJ2-7|once|TRBV6-6|TRBD1
TGTGCCAGCAGGGGACAGGGAGGTTCCTACGAGCAGTACTTC
CASRGQGGSYEQYF
>TRBJ2-3|once|TRBV5-4|NA
TGTGCCAGCAGCTTGTACGGCACAGATACGCAGTATTTT
CASSLYGTDTQYF
>TRBJ1-2|NA|TRBV19|NA
TGTGCCAGTAACACCGGGCCGCTCTCCTATGGCTACACCTTC
CASNTGPLSYGYTF
>TRBJ1-5|few|TRBV19|TRBD1
TGTGCCAGTAGTATTCCGGGACAGGGGGCACGACAGCCCCAGCATTTT
CASSIPGQGARQPQHF
>TRBJ2-2|NA|TRBV9|NA
TGTGCCAGCAGCGTAGAGTTAAGACACACCGGGGAGCTGTTTTTT
CASSVELRHTGELFF
>TRBJ2-2|NA|TRBV12-5|TRBD2
TGTGCTAGTGGTCTGGGACTAGCGGGAGTGGGCGGCACCGGGGAGCTGTTTTTT
CASGLGLAGVGGTGELFF
>TRBJ2-7|NA|TRBV11-2|NA
TGTGCCAGCAGCTTAGGGGCGGGACCGTACGAGCAGTACTTC
CASSLGAGPYEQYF
>TRBJ1-5|NA|TRBV28|TRBD1
TGTGCCAGCAGTTTCGCGACAGGGGGTGCCGGTCAGCCCCAGCATTTT
CASSFATGGAGQPQHF
>TRBJ2-1|NA|TRBV18|TRBD1
TGTGCCAGCTCACCCGGACAGGAAAAGCAGTTCTTC
CASSPGQEKQFF
>TRBJ1-5|NA|TRBV2|NA
TGTGCCAGCCACGAGGGTGCGGATAGCAATCAGCCCCAGCATTTT
CASHEGADSNQPQHF
>TRBJ2-3|NA|TRBV6-1|TRBD2
TGTGCCAGCAGTGATCGTAGCGGGGGGCGGCCCGCCCGCACAGATACGCAGTATTTT
CASSDRSGGRPARTDTQYF
>TRBJ1-5|NA|TRBV28|NA
TGTGCCAGCCAAGACAGTCATCAGCCCCAGCATTTT
CASQDSHQPQHF
>TRBJ2-5|NA|TRBV11-1|TRBD2
TGTGCCAGCAGCTTGTCCAGCGGGAGGCAAGAGACCCAGTACTTC
CASSLSSGRQETQYF
>TRBJ1-1|NA|TRBV30|NA
TGTGCCTGGAGTGGACAGGAGGTTTGGACTGAAGCTTTCTTT
CAWSGQEVWTEAFF
>TRBJ1-6|NA|TRBV10-3|NA
TGTGCCATCAGTGAGAAGGGGGTGCAGAATTCACCCCTCCACTTT
CAISEKGVQNSPLHF
>TRBJ2-1|NA|TRBV18|NA
TGTGCCAGCTCACCAATGTCAGCCTACAATGAGCAGTTCTTC
CASSPMSAYNEQFF
>TRBJ1-1|once|TRBV10-1|TRBD1
TGCGCCAGTAGTGAATACAGGGGGATGGGTGAAGCTTTCTTT
CASSEYRGMGEAFF
>TRBJ2-7|NA|TRBV5-4|TRBD2
TGTGCCAGCAGCTTGGCCGTCGCGAGACTAGCGGGATCCGAGCAGTACTTC
CASSLAVARLAGSEQYF
>TRBJ2-1|NA|TRBV9|TRBD1
TGTGCCAGCAGCGTAGCCTTTGGACAGGGGATAATCAATGAGCAGTTCTTC
CASSVAFGQGIINEQFF
>TRBJ2-5|NA|TRBV19|NA
TGTGCCAGTAGTATAGGGGGTAGACTAACGGAAGAGGCCCAGTACTTC
CASSIGGRLTEEAQYF
>TRBJ1-6|NA|TRBV19|NA
TGTGCCAGTAGTCTCAAAGGACATCCCGATAATTCACCCCTCCACTTT
CASSLKGHPDNSPLHF
>TRBJ2-5|NA|TRBV5-4|TRBD2
TGTGCCAGCAGGCCCGGGACTAGGGTCCCTGAGACCCAGTACTTC
CASRPGTRVPETQYF
>TRBJ1-3|NA|TRBV27|NA
TGTGCCAGCAGTTTATCGGGGGTCAACTCTGGAAACACCATATATTTT
CASSLSGVNSGNTIYF
>TRBJ2-3|NA|TRBV9|TRBD1
TGTGCCAGCAGCGTCCGGACAGGGGGGGATACGCAGTATTTT
CASSVRTGGDTQYF
>TRBJ2-7|NA|TRBV5-1|TRBD1
TGCGCCAGCAGCCCCGGGACAGGGGATAAGGAGCAGTACTTC
CASSPGTGDKEQYF
>TRBJ2-7|NA|TRBV20-1|NA
TGCAGTGCTACTTTGGCCGAGCAGTACTTC
CSATLAEQYF
>TRBJ2-2|NA|TRBV18|TRBD2
TGTGCCAGCTCATCCGGACTAGTGGTCACCGGGGAGCTGTTTTTT
CASSSGLVVTGELFF
>TRBJ2-3|NA|TRBV5-1|NA
TGCGCCAGCAGCTTGCGCATGGGAGATACGCAGTATTTT
CASSLRMGDTQYF
>TRBJ2-7|NA|TRBV30|TRBD2
TGTGCCTGGAGTGCCGGACTAGCGAAATCCTACGAGCAGTACTTC
CAWSAGLAKSYEQYF
>TRBJ1-3|NA|TRBV7-9|TRBD1
TGTGCCAGCGGCCCAGGGGGAAGGTCTGGAAACACCATATATTTT
CASGPGGRSGNTIYF
>TRBJ2-1|NA|TRBV19|TRBD2
TGTGCCAGTAGTAAACTAGCGGGAGAAGGCAATGAGCAGTTCTTC
CASSKLAGEGNEQFF
>TRBJ2-7|NA|TRBV28|TRBD2
TGTGCCAGCAGTTTAGAAAGGGGACTAGCGTTTTCGGGCGAGCAGTACTTC
CASSLERGLAFSGEQYF
>TRBJ2-7|NA|TRBV5-6|TRBD1
TGTGCCAGCAGCTCTTCCGGGACAGGGAACTACGAGCAGTACTTC
CASSSSGTGNYEQYF
>TRBJ2-3|NA|TRBV7-2|TRBD2
TGTGCCAGCAGCTTAGGGGCGGGAGTCACAGATACGCAGTATTTT
CASSLGAGVTDTQYF
>TRBJ2-7|once|TRBV5-1|NA
TGCGCCAGCAGCGGGTCCGCCTCCGGGGTCCCGATATACGAGCAGTACTTC
CASSGSASGVPIYEQYF
>TRBJ1-5|NA|TRBV10-3|NA
TGTGCCATCAGCGCGTCCCCGGGGAATCAGCCCCAGCATTTT
CAISASPGNQPQHF
>TRBJ2-7|once|TRBV5-1|TRBD1
TGCGCCAGCAGCTCGGGGACAGTTTCCTACGAGCAGTACTTC
CASSSGTVSYEQYF